This entry lists 21 T cell receptor beta chains sequenced from one sample in a study of cytomegalovirus exposure and HLA in healthy donors (dated by TCRdb to 2017 to 2019). Library preparation employed the immunoSEQ multiplex PCR assay. For the multiplex PCR, a mixture combining 60 forward primers for TCR Vbeta segments and 13 reverse primers for TCR Jbeta segments was used. Sourced from immuneACCESS, this table was stored by TCRdb with only in-frame sequences that have V and J called. A share of the clones is absent; for the studies checked, an unresolved V gene accounts for under half, and the remainder has no known explanation. Across this sample there are roughly 100,000 clones, with about four fifths seen only once. The ten largest clones capture approximately 1.3% of the sample. The sequenced sample consisted of PBMCs. The receptors stem from a man aged 25 to 40 in good health and CMV-seronegative.

The chain employs TRBV19 and TRBJ2-5; 8 bases fit TRBD2. Germline loops: CDR1 LNHDA, CDR2 SQIVND (reference sequence). This CDR3 spans 13 amino acids. The trim removed 5 bases at V and 1 base at J, leaving 0 bases unmatched. The CDR3 sequence: CASSRGGQETQYF. DNA for the CDR3: TGTGCCAGTAGTCGGGGGGGCCAAGAGACCCAGTACTTC.

The chain has TRBV9 and TRBJ2-5, with a possible D match to TRBD2 (6 bases). Between the trimmed V and J ends, which lost 4 bases and 2 bases, there was a span of 18 bases. The CDR3 loop spans 16 amino acids. CDR1 and CDR2 (germline): SGDLS, YYNGEE. The CDR3 nucleotides read TGTGCCAGCAGCCCCGCGGGCCTTGGGACTCAAGAGACCCAGTACTTC. Amino acid sequence: CASSPAGLGTQETQYF. Based on the CDR3 plus reference TRBV9 and TRBJ2-5, the full variable domain is DSGVTQTPKHLITATGQRVTLRCSPRSGDLSVYWYQQSLDQGLQFLIQYYNGEERAKGNILERFSAQQFPDLHSELNLSSLELGDSALYFCASSPAGLGTQETQYFGPGTRLLVL.

This clone was counted only a few times. The chain has TRBV25-1 and TRBJ2-5; D perhaps matches TRBD2 (5 bases). V was trimmed by 6 bases and J by 1 base, leaving 9 bases between them. This CDR3 has 13 residues. The germline CDR1 and CDR2 sequences are MGHDK and SYGVNS. The CDR3 DNA is TGTGCCAGCAGAGGACTCTCCCAAGAGACCCAGTACTTC. Encoded protein: CASRGLSQETQYF.

The V gene is TRBV28, the J gene TRBJ1-1; possible D gene TRBD1, 5 bases. Per the germline V gene, CDR1 is MDHEN and CDR2 is SYDVKM. CDR3 length equals 13 residues. The V end lost 1 base, the J end lost 7 bases, and 10 bases lay between the germline ends. In DNA form, the CDR3 reads TGTGCCAGCAGTTTATATCCGGGGGATGAAGCTTTCTTT. This encodes CASSLYPGDEAFF.

This sequence joins TRBV7-9 and TRBJ2-3, with unresolved D. V was pared by 4 bases and J by 1 base, with 6 bases between. The CDR3 spans 13 residues. Germline V lookup: CDR1 SEHNR, CDR2 FQNEAQ (reference sequence). The CDR3 DNA reads as TGTGCCAGCAGCTCAGGCGGCACAGATACGCAGTATTTT. This gives the protein CASSSGGTDTQYF.

The chain uses TRBV15 and TRBJ1-4; D is ambiguous. Trimming removed 3 bases from V and 3 bases from J, with 11 bases in between. Germline assignment: CDR1 LNHNV and CDR2 YYDKDF (reference sequence). The CDR3 runs to 15 residues. CDR3 DNA: TGTGCCACCAGCAGTAGCAGTCAATCTAATGAAAAACTGTTTTTT. The encoded protein is CATSSSSQSNEKLFF.

This chain links TRBV7-9 with TRBJ2-5; TRBD1 agrees at 7 bases. After removal of 1 base from V and 5 bases from J, the junction contained 7 bases not matched to a gene. Germline CDR1 SEHNR, CDR2 FQNEAQ (reference sequence). This CDR3 contains 15 residues. CDR3 bases: TGTGCCAGCAGCTTAGGACAGGGAGAAGGGGAGACCCAGTACTTC. Amino acids: CASSLGQGEGETQYF.

The gene calls are TRBV2 and TRBJ1-4, with 7 bases fitting TRBD1. This CDR3 is built from 14 residues. Germline V lookup: CDR1 SNHLY, CDR2 FYNNEI. V lost 8 bases to trimming and J lost 7 bases; unmatched junction nucleotides: 10. The DNA of the CDR3 is TGTGCCAGCTCCGGGGCAGGGGGTTCTGAAAAACTGTTTTTT. Its protein product is CASSGAGGSEKLFF.

This chain connects TRBV5-1 to TRBJ2-3; the match to TRBD2 covers 11 bases. V gave up 3 bases and J gave up 3 bases; unmatched junction bases: 3. Germline CDR1 is SGHRS and CDR2 is YFSETQ. The CDR3 length is 15 residues. The CDR3 sequence is CASSSGLAETDTQYF. In DNA form, the CDR3 reads TGCGCCAGCAGCTCGGGACTAGCGGAGACAGATACGCAGTATTTT.

This chain connects TRBV9 to TRBJ1-1; D unresolved. Germline CDR1 reads SGDLS; CDR2 reads YYNGEE. The CDR3 spans 13 residues. V was shortened by 7 bases and J by 1 base, with 11 bases between the two germline ends. CDR3 sequence (DNA): TGTGCCAGCTCTGGGCAGCAGAACACTGAAGCTTTCTTT. As protein: CASSGQQNTEAFF.

About this clone: Other nucleotide sequences in the sample specify the same CDR3. The chain joins TRBV7-8 to TRBJ2-2; D uncertain. The germline CDR1 and CDR2 sequences are SGHVS and FQNEAQ. The V end lost 1 base, the J end lost 5 bases, and 2 bases lay between the germline ends. The CDR3 consists of 12 residues. This CDR3 is CASSLVTGELFF. DNA for the CDR3: TGTGCCAGCAGCTTAGTAACCGGGGAGCTGTTTTTT.

The chain recombines TRBV4-1 with TRBJ1-2; D remains unclear. The CDR3 totals 15 residues. V lost 4 bases, J lost 3 bases, and 15 bases lay in between. Looked up from germline, CDR1 is MGHRA and CDR2 is YSYEKL. The CDR3, as DNA: TGCGCCAGCAGCCCCCAGGTTGGGGAGGACTATGGCTACACCTTC. This encodes CASSPQVGEDYGYTF.

This chain links TRBV7-7 with TRBJ2-1, with unresolved D. In germline, CDR1 is SSHAT, CDR2 FNYEAQ (reference sequence). Trimming took 1 base from V and 6 from J, leaving 13 bases between them. This CDR3 has 15 amino acids. The CDR3 DNA reads as TGTGCCAGCAGCTTAGTTAGTACAGTCCGCAATGAGCAGTTCTTC. This encodes CASSLVSTVRNEQFF.

This chain connects TRBV19 to TRBJ1-1, with 7 positions matching TRBD1. Germline V gene sequence: CDR1 LNHDA, CDR2 SQIVND (reference sequence). The junction had 2 bases not matched to a gene; V was cut back by 1 base and J by 0 bases. CDR3 length: 15 residues. The CDR3 loop reads CASSIAGTVNTEAFF. The CDR3 DNA reads TGTGCCAGTAGTATAGCTGGGACAGTGAACACTGAAGCTTTCTTT.

This chain connects TRBV6-5 to TRBJ1-2; maybe TRBD1 (6 bases). The germline CDR1 and CDR2 sequences are MNHEY and SVGAGI. The length of the CDR3 is 13 residues. With 7 bases removed from V and 8 bases from J, the gap between germline ends came to 17 bases. CDR3 nucleotide sequence: TGTGCCAGCACAACCAGGGGTAGGAGAGGCTACACCTTC. Amino acids: CASTTRGRRGYTF.

V gene TRBV27 combines with J gene TRBJ2-7; 10 bases fit TRBD2. Germline loops: CDR1 MNHEY, CDR2 SMNVEV (reference sequence). The CDR3 spans 14 residues. Unmatched junction bases numbered 9, after V lost 6 bases and J lost 7 bases. The chain's CDR3 is CASRRAGGIGEQYF. The CDR3 DNA is TGTGCCAGCAGACGAGCGGGAGGGATAGGGGAGCAGTACTTC.

The chain combines TRBV7-2 with TRBJ2-7, with TRBD2 matching over 12 bases. In germline, CDR1 is SGHTA, CDR2 FQGNSA. The CDR3 spans 16 residues. The ends lost 4 bases at V and 2 bases at J; junction bases unmatched: 6. The CDR3 DNA reads as TGTGCCAGCAGCTCAGTCCTAGCGGGGGGGCCCTACGAGCAGTACTTC. Protein: CASSSVLAGGPYEQYF.

The chain uses TRBV6-5 and TRBJ2-7; 12 bases match TRBD1. Losses at the gene ends were 2 bases for V and 7 bases for J; bases not matched to a gene: 6. CDR1 MNHEY and CDR2 SVGAGI come from the germline V gene. This CDR3 contains 15 residues. The DNA of the CDR3 is TGTGCCAGCAGTTACCGGGACAGGGGGCAATGGGAGCAGTACTTC. It translates to CASSYRDRGQWEQYF.

The chain is built from TRBV15 and TRBJ1-4; D is uncertain. V was clipped by 5 bases and J by 7 bases, with 11 bases between them. From germline, CDR1 is LNHNV and CDR2 YYDKDF (reference sequence). This CDR3 contains 13 residues. DNA for the CDR3: TGTGCCACCAGCGCTCCGGGAAGTGAAAAACTGTTTTTT. Translated, it gives CATSAPGSEKLFF.

This clone has a single count. The gene calls are TRBV4-1 and TRBJ2-7; maybe TRBD2 (6 bases). Trimming stripped 4 bases from V and 3 bases from J, with 22 bases between. CDR3 length: 17 amino acids. CDR1 and CDR2 from the germline V gene are MGHRA and YSYEKL. Here the CDR3 reads CASSPPGRRDFHYEQYF. In DNA form, the CDR3 reads TGCGCCAGCAGCCCCCCCGGGCGGAGGGACTTCCACTACGAGCAGTACTTC.

This rearrangement joins TRBV4-1 to TRBJ2-3, with D maybe TRBD2 (6 bases). V was cut by 6 bases and J by 3 bases, with 10 bases left in between. Germline loops: CDR1 MGHRA, CDR2 YSYEKL. This CDR3 is built from 13 residues. CDR3 residues: CASSRLVTDTQYF. CDR3 in DNA: TGCGCCAGCAGTAGACTAGTGACAGATACGCAGTATTTT.